These 13 T cell receptor beta chains originate from one sample sequenced in a study of blood T cell repertoires in COVID-19. The data were produced by immunoSEQ multiplex PCR, yet TCRdb's version contains in-frame clones alone and is incomplete. The data hold around 450,000 clones, with approximately 90% observed a single time. Sequences were obtained from peripheral blood. The receptors derive from a woman in her twenties or thirties with acute or convalescent COVID-19.

This chain uses TRBV11-2 with TRBJ2-2; 8 nucleotides align to TRBD1. V shed 5 bases, J shed 6 bases, and the junction held 8 bases outside the gene matches. Germline CDR1 reads SGHAT; CDR2 reads FQNNGV. This CDR3 spans 15 amino acids. This CDR3 reads CASSTWTGKAGELFF. Here the CDR3 DNA reads TGTGCCAGCAGCACCTGGACAGGGAAGGCCGGGGAGCTGTTTTTT. Using reference TRBV11-2 and TRBJ2-2 for the parts outside the CDR3, the full variable domain is EAGVAQSPRYKIIEKRQSVAFWCNPISGHATLYWYQQILGQGPKLLIQFQNNGVVDDSQLPKDRFSAERLKGVDSTLKIQPAKLEDSAVYLCASSTWTGKAGELFFGEGSRLTVL.

This clone was seen just once. This chain joins TRBV14 and TRBJ2-1, with D perhaps TRBD2 (5 bases). V lost 0 bases and J 10 bases, leaving 10 bases between the germline ends. The CDR3 totals 13 residues. Per germline, CDR1 SGHDN and CDR2 FVKESK. The CDR3 coding sequence is TGTGCCAGCAGCCAAGAGCGGGTTTGGGAGCAGTTCTTC. Its translation is CASSQERVWEQFF.

The gene calls are TRBV2 and TRBJ2-4, with 10 bases matching TRBD1. Germline loops: CDR1 SNHLY, CDR2 FYNNEI. The CDR3 covers 16 residues. After removal of 3 bases from V and 7 bases from J, the junction contained 9 bases not matched to a gene. The CDR3 is CASSDSGTGVWNIQYF. The CDR3 DNA sequence: TGTGCCAGCAGTGATTCCGGGACAGGGGTTTGGAACATTCAGTACTTC.

The rearrangement joins TRBV19 to TRBJ1-1; TRBD1 matches 9 bases. CDR3 length: 16 residues. CDR1 LNHDA and CDR2 SQIVND come from the germline V gene (reference sequence). With V trimmed by 1 base and J by 1 base, 4 bases remained unmatched. DNA of the CDR3: TGTGCCAGTAGTATAGGGGGACAGGGAAGGAACACTGAAGCTTTCTTT. This translates into CASSIGGQGRNTEAFF.

CDR3 nucleotide sequence: TGTGCCAGTACCGGGACAGTCTTTGGGAACACCATATATTTT. Translated, it gives CASTGTVFGNTIYF. The rearrangement joins TRBV19 to TRBJ1-3, with 7 nucleotides matching TRBD1. Germline assignment: CDR1 LNHDA and CDR2 SQIVND (reference sequence). The ends lost 7 bases at V and 7 bases at J; junction bases unmatched: 10. This CDR3 region has 14 residues.

This sequence joins TRBV27 and TRBJ2-1; TRBD2 matches 7 bases. V lost 5 bases and J lost 7; bases outside the gene matches: 8. CDR1 MNHEY and CDR2 SMNVEV come from the germline V gene (reference sequence). CDR3 length: 14 residues. CDR3 in DNA: TGTGCCAGCAGTCCCGGCGGGGGAGTTAATGAGCAGTTCTTC. This gives the protein CASSPGGGVNEQFF.

This chain links TRBV24-1 with TRBJ2-1; 7 bases line up with TRBD2. This CDR3 comprises 17 residues. Germline V gene data show CDR1 as KGHDR and CDR2 as SFDVKD. V gave up 4 bases and J gave up 4 bases; unmatched junction bases: 12. The CDR3 sequence: CATSDLSSKRGYNEQFF. In nucleotides, the CDR3 is TGTGCCACCAGTGACCTGTCCTCGAAGCGGGGTTACAATGAGCAGTTCTTC.

This chain uses TRBV19 with TRBJ2-3; 9 nucleotides line up with TRBD2. Germline CDR1 and CDR2: LNHDA and SQIVND (reference sequence). The CDR3 is made up of 13 amino acids. With 5 bases clipped from V and 6 bases from J, the junction kept 3 bases outside the gene matches. In nucleotides, the CDR3 is TGTGCCAGTAGTCGGCGGGGGGGGGATACGCAGTATTTT. Its translation is CASSRRGGDTQYF. The full variable domain, completed using reference TRBV19 and TRBJ2-3, is DGGITQSPKYLFRKEGQNVTLSCEQNLNHDAMYWYRQDPGQGLRLIYYSQIVNDFQKGDIAEGYSVSREKKESFPLTVTSAQKNPTAFYLCASSRRGGDTQYFGPGTRLTVL.

This clone occurred once. The rearrangement uses TRBV3-1 (or the pseudogene TRBV3-2) and TRBJ1-1, with D perhaps matching TRBD1 (5 bases). Germline V gene lookup returns CDR1 LGHDT and CDR2 YNNKEL (reference sequence). Trimming pared 4 bases from V and 0 bases from J, leaving 9 bases between. The CDR3 covers 14 residues. The CDR3 region has the DNA TGTGCCAGCAGCCTTAAGGGGCTGAACACTGAAGCTTTCTTT. Its translation: CASSLKGLNTEAFF.

The chain joins TRBV9 to TRBJ2-7; 14 bases agree with TRBD2. This CDR3 is 15 amino acids long. The V gene end was trimmed by 3 bases and the J gene end by 9 bases; junction bases not matched to a gene: 8. Germline CDR1 reads SGDLS; CDR2 reads YYNGEE. CDR3 bases: TGTGCCAGCAGCGAGACTAGCGGGGGGGCGGTGCGGCAGTACTTC. Protein product: CASSETSGGAVRQYF.

This chain connects TRBV9 to TRBJ2-1; D not certain. CDR1 and CDR2 from the germline V gene are SGDLS and YYNGEE. CDR3 length: 16 amino acids. The V gene lost 0 bases and the J gene lost 0 bases, with 10 bases spanning the gap. This CDR3 reads CASSVGGSSSYNEQFF. Written as DNA, the CDR3 is TGTGCCAGCAGCGTAGGAGGCTCAAGCTCCTACAATGAGCAGTTCTTC.

V is TRBV7-8 and J is TRBJ2-7, with 9 bases matching TRBD1. Per germline, CDR1 SGHVS and CDR2 FQNEAQ. Trimming took 3 bases from V and 2 from J; bases not matched to a gene: 5. This CDR3 spans 15 amino acids. CDR3 region: CASSFIGTGTYEQYF. For the CDR3, the DNA is TGTGCCAGCAGCTTTATCGGGACAGGGACCTACGAGCAGTACTTC. The entire variable domain, with the rest obtained from reference TRBV7-8 and TRBJ2-7, is as follows: GAGVSQSPRYKVAKRGQDVALRCDPISGHVSLFWYQQALGQGPEFLTYFQNEAQLDKSGLPSDRFFAERPEGSVSTLKIQRTQQEDSAVYLCASSFIGTGTYEQYFGPGTRLTVT.

The chain uses TRBV6-5 and TRBJ1-4; D is uncertain. V shed 10 bases and J shed 7 bases, with 13 bases lying between them. The CDR3 length is 12 residues. Germline-derived CDR1 and CDR2 are MNHEY and SVGAGI. The CDR3 DNA reads as TGTGCCACGTGGGCTACTGGTGAAAAACTGTTTTTT. It yields the protein CATWATGEKLFF.